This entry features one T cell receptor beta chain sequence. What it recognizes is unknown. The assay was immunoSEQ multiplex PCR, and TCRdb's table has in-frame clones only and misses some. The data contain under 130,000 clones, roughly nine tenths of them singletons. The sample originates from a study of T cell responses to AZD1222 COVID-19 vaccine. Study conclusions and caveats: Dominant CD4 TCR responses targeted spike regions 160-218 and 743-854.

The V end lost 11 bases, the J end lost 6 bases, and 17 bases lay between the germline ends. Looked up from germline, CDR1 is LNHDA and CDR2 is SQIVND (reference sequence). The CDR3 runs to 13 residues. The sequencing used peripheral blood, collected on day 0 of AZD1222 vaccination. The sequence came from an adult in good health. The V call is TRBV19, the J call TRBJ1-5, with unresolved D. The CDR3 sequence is CAGSRREGQPQHF. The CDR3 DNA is TGTGCCGGCTCCAGAAGGGAGGGTCAGCCCCAGCATTTT.